Given below is one TCR beta chain in context. The entry originates in a study of shared clonotypes between healthy human individuals. The CDR3 is made up of 14 amino acids. V was shortened by 4 bases and J by 0 bases, with 13 bases between the two germline ends. Germline-derived CDR1 and CDR2 are SQVTM and ANQGSEA. The data were produced by immunoSEQ multiplex PCR, yet TCRdb's version contains in-frame clones alone and is incomplete. This table holds 2,500,000 or so clones, over 85% found once. Sequencing was done on a sample of naive CD4+ T cells from PBMCs. Specified subset: CD45RA+ positively selected. This chain connects TRBV29-1 to TRBJ2-7; D is unclear. The receptor's source is a man between 18 and 35 years old in good health. Some clones in this sample may be carry-over from other donors' samples. The CDR3 region is CSVGFRVSSYEQYF. CDR3 nucleotides: TGCAGCGTTGGTTTCCGGGTTTCCTCCTACGAGCAGTACTTC.